These 22 T cell receptor beta chains were all obtained from the same sample, sequenced in a study of monozygotic twins with inflammatory bowel disease. From its re-call of the 5' RACE reads, TCRdb lists each CDR3 protein once, without DNA. Here the sample table reports about 150,000 distinct CDR3 sequences. Sequenced material: blood. These receptors all come from a human donor with ulcerative colitis or Crohn's disease, or a healthy co-twin of an affected twin (not recorded which).

The rearrangement links TRBV7-2 to TRBJ1-2; without DNA, the TCRdb call of TRBD1 cannot be checked. Germline CDR1 is SGHTA and CDR2 is FQGNSA. This CDR3 spans 15 amino acids. This CDR3 reads CASSLARGVDYGYTF.

The J gene is TRBJ1-2, the V gene TRBV7-9; the D gene TCRdb calls, TRBD1, cannot be checked with no DNA. The germline V gene has CDR1 SEHNR and CDR2 FQNEAQ (reference sequence). The CDR3 contains 13 residues. The chain's CDR3 is CASSDRLGYGYTF. Full variable domain (remainder filled in from reference TRBV7-9 and TRBJ1-2): DTGVSQNPRHKITKRGQNVTFRCDPISEHNRLYWYRQTLGQGPEFLTYFQNEAQLEKSRLLSDRFSAERPKGSFSTLEIQRTEQGDSAMYLCASSDRLGYGYTFGSGTRLTVV.

V and J are TRBV5-1 and TRBJ2-2; TCRdb gives TRBD1 as the D gene, but with no DNA this cannot be confirmed. The germline gives CDR1 SGHRS, CDR2 YFSETQ. The CDR3 has 14 residues. CDR3 in amino acids: CASSSRQGAGELFF.

V usage is TRBV30 and J usage is TRBJ1-2; TCRdb outputs TRBD1, but without DNA this stays unchecked. The CDR3 is 17 residues long. The V gene's germline CDR1 is GTSNPN and CDR2 SVGIG (reference sequence). CDR3 sequence: CAWSVISLWGRSGGYTF. The variable domain in full, completed from reference TRBV30 and TRBJ1-2, reads SQTIHQWPATLVQPVGSPLSLECTVEGTSNPNLYWYRQAAGRGLQLLFYSVGIGQISSEVPQNLSASRPQDRQFILSSKKLLLSDSGFYLCAWSVISLWGRSGGYTFGSGTRLTVV.

This chain's CDR3 is CASSFLEKEQFF. The genes are TRBV5-6 and TRBJ2-1. The germline gives CDR1 SGHDT, CDR2 YYEEEE. The CDR3 extends over 12 amino acids.

The rearrangement uses TRBV24-1 and TRBJ2-1; the D call from TCRdb, TRBD1, cannot be confirmed without DNA. Germline assignment: CDR1 KGHDR and CDR2 SFDVKD. The CDR3 length is 15 residues. CDR3 sequence reads: CATSEYGTRYNEQFF.

The chain has TRBV5-4 and TRBJ1-1. Germline CDR1 and CDR2: SGHNT and YYREEE (reference sequence). This CDR3 spans 12 amino acids. The CDR3 sequence: CASSAGTKVAFF.

V usage is TRBV24-1 and J usage is TRBJ2-1; lacking DNA, the TRBD1 call made by TCRdb goes unchecked. Per the germline V gene, CDR1 is KGHDR and CDR2 is SFDVKD. The CDR3 consists of 16 residues. CDR3: CATSDRTGPHYNEQFF.

The chain employs TRBV30 and TRBJ1-5. Germline CDR1 reads GTSNPN; CDR2 reads SVGIG (reference sequence). The CDR3 covers 14 residues. This CDR3 reads CAWNDRGGYQPQHF.

V and J are TRBV12-3 or TRBV12-4 and TRBJ1-6; absent DNA, TCRdb's TRBD1 call cannot be checked. The CDR3 contains 14 residues. CDR3 protein: CASSQDRSESPLHF.

The J gene is TRBJ2-7, the V gene TRBV6-2 or TRBV6-3; absent DNA, TCRdb's TRBD2 call cannot be checked. The CDR3 loop spans 15 amino acids. From germline, CDR1 is MNHEY and CDR2 SVGEGT. The CDR3 sequence is CASSYNAGVQDEQYF.

The CDR3 sequence is CASSLVWDTEAFF. The gene calls are TRBV7-9 and TRBJ1-1. CDR1 and CDR2 from the germline V gene are SEHNR and FQNEAQ (reference sequence). The CDR3 runs to 13 residues.

The gene calls are TRBV18 and TRBJ2-3; TCRdb proposes TRBD2, but this gene call is untestable without DNA. The CDR3 covers 17 residues. CDR1 KGHSH and CDR2 LQKENI come from the germline V gene. Here the CDR3 reads CASSPVPPSVNTDTQYF.

The chain links TRBV5-1 to TRBJ2-1; TCRdb's D gene call, TRBD1, goes unchecked for lack of DNA. CDR3 length: 14 amino acids. Looked up from germline, CDR1 is SGHRS and CDR2 is YFSETQ. The CDR3 sequence: CASSFPTGYNEQFF.

The chain links TRBV9 to TRBJ1-2. This CDR3 is 16 amino acids long. Germline loops: CDR1 SGDLS, CDR2 YYNGEE. CDR3 residues: CASSWREGPANYGYTF.

This chain uses TRBV28 with TRBJ2-1; the TCRdb call, TRBD2, lacks DNA for checking. Germline-derived CDR1 and CDR2 are MDHEN and SYDVKM. This CDR3 is built from 17 residues. The CDR3 reads CASSSLYLAGIYNEQFF.

The CDR3 reads CSARGARGGNTIYF. The chain uses TRBV20-1 and TRBJ1-3; TCRdb gives TRBD1 as the D gene, but with no DNA this cannot be confirmed. The CDR3 has 14 residues. Germline values: CDR1 DFQATT, CDR2 SNEGSKA (reference sequence).

The chain combines TRBV12-3 or TRBV12-4 with TRBJ2-4; with no DNA, the TCRdb D assignment of TRBD1 cannot be verified. This CDR3 comprises 15 residues. CDR3 region: CASSLWSGGKNIQYF.

The CDR3 sequence is CASSSVMSWSGSLPGGYGYTF. V gene TRBV11-2 combines with J gene TRBJ1-2. This CDR3 has 21 amino acids. Germline CDR1 reads SGHAT; CDR2 reads FQNNGV. Filled out from reference TRBV11-2 and TRBJ1-2, the complete variable domain reads EAGVAQSPRYKIIEKRQSVAFWCNPISGHATLYWYQQILGQGPKLLIQFQNNGVVDDSQLPKDRFSAERLKGVDSTLKIQPAKLEDSAVYLCASSSVMSWSGSLPGGYGYTFGSGTRLTVV.

CDR3 sequence reads: CASSSPGQPTTNEKLFF. The chain joins TRBV27 to TRBJ1-4; TCRdb indicates TRBD1, and absent DNA this call remains unverified. The germline V gene has CDR1 MNHEY and CDR2 SMNVEV (reference sequence). This CDR3 is 17 amino acids long.

This rearrangement joins TRBV28 to TRBJ1-4; TCRdb designates TRBD1, a call that cannot be tested without DNA. There are 14 residues in the CDR3. The germline gives CDR1 MDHEN, CDR2 SYDVKM. CDR3 in amino acids: CASSDRATNEKLFF. Looking up the rest from reference TRBV28 and TRBJ1-4 gives the full variable domain: DVKVTQSSRYLVKRTGEKVFLECVQDMDHENMFWYRQDPGLGLRLIYFSYDVKMKEKGDIPEGYSVSREKKERFSLILESASTNQTSMYLCASSDRATNEKLFFGSGTQLSVL.

The V gene is TRBV28, the J gene TRBJ2-2; no DNA is available, so the TRBD1 call from TCRdb remains unchecked. The CDR3 is made up of 15 amino acids. CDR1 MDHEN and CDR2 SYDVKM come from the germline V gene. CDR3 protein: CASSFLGPDTGELFF. Full variable domain (rest looked up from reference TRBV28 and TRBJ2-2): DVKVTQSSRYLVKRTGEKVFLECVQDMDHENMFWYRQDPGLGLRLIYFSYDVKMKEKGDIPEGYSVSREKKERFSLILESASTNQTSMYLCASSFLGPDTGELFFGEGSRLTVL.